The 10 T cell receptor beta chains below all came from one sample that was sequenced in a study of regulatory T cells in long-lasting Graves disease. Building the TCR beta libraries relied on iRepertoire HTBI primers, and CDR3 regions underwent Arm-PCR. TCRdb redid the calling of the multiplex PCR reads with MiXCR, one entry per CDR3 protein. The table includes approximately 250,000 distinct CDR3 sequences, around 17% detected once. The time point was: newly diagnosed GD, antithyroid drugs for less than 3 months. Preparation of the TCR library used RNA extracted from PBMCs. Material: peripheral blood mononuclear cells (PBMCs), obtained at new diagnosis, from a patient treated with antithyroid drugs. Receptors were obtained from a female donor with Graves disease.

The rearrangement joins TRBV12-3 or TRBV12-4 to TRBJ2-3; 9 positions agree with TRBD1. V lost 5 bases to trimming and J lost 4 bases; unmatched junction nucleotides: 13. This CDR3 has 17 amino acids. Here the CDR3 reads CASSIPGQGSNADTQYF. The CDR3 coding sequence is TGTGCCAGCAGTATACCGGGACAGGGAAGTAATGCAGATACGCAGTATTTT.

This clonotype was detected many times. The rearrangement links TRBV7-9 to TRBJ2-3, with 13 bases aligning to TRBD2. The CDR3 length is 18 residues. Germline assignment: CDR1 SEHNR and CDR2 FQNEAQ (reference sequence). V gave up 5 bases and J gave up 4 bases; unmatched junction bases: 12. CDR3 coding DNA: TGTGCCAGCAGCCCGAGGACTAGCGGGAGTGGAATCGCAGATACGCAGTATTTT. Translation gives CASSPRTSGSGIADTQYF.

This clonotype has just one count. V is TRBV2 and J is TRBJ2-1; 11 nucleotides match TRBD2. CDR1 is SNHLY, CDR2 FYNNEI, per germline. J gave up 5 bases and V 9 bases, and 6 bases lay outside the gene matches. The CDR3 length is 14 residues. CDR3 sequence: CARAGLAANNEQFF. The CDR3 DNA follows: TGTGCCAGAGCGGGACTAGCGGCAAACAATGAGCAGTTCTTC.

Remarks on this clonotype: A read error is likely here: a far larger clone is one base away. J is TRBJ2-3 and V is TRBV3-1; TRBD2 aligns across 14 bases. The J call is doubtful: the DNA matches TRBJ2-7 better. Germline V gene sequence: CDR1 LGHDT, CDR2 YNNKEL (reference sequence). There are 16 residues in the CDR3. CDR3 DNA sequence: TGTGCCAGCAGCCTCGGACTAGCGGGAGGTTTTGATGAGCAGTACTTC. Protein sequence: CASSLGLAGGFDEQYF.

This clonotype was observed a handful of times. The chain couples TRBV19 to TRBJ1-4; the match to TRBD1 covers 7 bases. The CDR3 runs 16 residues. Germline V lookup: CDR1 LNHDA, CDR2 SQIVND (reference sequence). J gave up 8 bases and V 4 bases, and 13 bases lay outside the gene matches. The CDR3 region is CASSTLGTALGEKLFF. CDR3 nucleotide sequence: TGTGCCAGTAGTACCCTCGGGACAGCTCTAGGGGAAAAACTGTTTTTT.

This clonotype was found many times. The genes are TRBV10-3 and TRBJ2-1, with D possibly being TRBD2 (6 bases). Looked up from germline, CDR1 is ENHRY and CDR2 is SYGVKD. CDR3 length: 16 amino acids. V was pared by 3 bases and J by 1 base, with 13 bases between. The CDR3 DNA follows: TGTGCCATCAGTGAAAAGCTAGCGAGTTCCTACAATGAGCAGTTCTTC. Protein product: CAISEKLASSYNEQFF.

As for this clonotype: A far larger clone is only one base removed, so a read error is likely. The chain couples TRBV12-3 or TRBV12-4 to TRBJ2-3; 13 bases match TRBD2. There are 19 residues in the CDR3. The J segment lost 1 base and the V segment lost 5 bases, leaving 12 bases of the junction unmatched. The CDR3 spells CASSLRLAGGGAGTDTQYF. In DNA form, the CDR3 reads TGTGCCAGCAGTCTACGACTAGCGGGAGGAGGGGCTGGCACAGATACGCAGTATTTT.

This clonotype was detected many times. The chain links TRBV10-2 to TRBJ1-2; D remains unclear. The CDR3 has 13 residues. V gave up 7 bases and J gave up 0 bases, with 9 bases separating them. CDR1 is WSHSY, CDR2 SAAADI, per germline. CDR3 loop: CASTYLANYGYTF. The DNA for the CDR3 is TGCGCCAGCACATACCTAGCTAACTATGGCTACACCTTC.

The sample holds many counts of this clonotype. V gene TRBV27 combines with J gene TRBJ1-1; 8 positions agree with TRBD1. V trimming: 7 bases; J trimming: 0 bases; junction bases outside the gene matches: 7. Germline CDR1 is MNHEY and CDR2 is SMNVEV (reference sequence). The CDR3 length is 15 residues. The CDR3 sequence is CASKDRVAVNTEAFF. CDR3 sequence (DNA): TGTGCCAGCAAGGACAGGGTTGCGGTGAACACTGAAGCTTTCTTT.

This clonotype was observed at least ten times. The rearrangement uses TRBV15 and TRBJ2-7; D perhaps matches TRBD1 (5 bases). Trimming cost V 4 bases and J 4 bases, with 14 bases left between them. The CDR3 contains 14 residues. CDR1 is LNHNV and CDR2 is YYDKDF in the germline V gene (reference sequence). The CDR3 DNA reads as TGTGCCACCAGCATCGGACAAACGAGGTACGAGCAGTACTTC. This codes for CATSIGQTRYEQYF.